Listed below are T cell receptor beta chains from one sample, sequenced in a study of blood T cell repertoires in COVID-19. Sequencing was performed with immunoSEQ multiplex PCR; in TCRdb, only in-frame clones are kept and a portion is missing. The sample lists hundreds of thousands of clones, 75% to 90% occurring once. Material for sequencing was peripheral blood. These receptor sequences come from a woman aged 25 to 39 with active or convalescent COVID-19. CDR3s include the opening cysteine and the closing phenylalanine or tryptophan. The D gene is left open where the match is weak. Part of the rows lack a size; the others show once, few, many or a class for expanded clones.

abundance	j_gene	d_gene	v_gene	CDR3aa	CDR3nt
NA	TRBJ2-5	NA	TRBV4-2	CASSQGQNQETQYF	TGTGCCAGCAGCCAAGGGCAGAACCAAGAGACCCAGTACTTC
NA	TRBJ1-2	NA	TRBV2	CASSERGNYGYTF	TGTGCCAGCAGTGAAAGGGGCAACTATGGCTACACCTTC
NA	TRBJ2-2	NA	TRBV24-1	CATSGQGDTGELFF	TGTGCCACCAGTGGCCAGGGTGACACCGGGGAGCTGTTTTTT
NA	TRBJ1-3	NA	TRBV9	CASSVDGASGNTIYF	TGTGCCAGCAGCGTAGACGGAGCCTCTGGAAACACCATATATTTT
few	TRBJ2-2	NA	TRBV5-6	CASSSRGGERAGELFF	TGTGCCAGCAGCTCCCGAGGGGGGGAGCGGGCCGGGGAGCTGTTTTTT
NA	TRBJ1-6	TRBD1	TRBV5-6	CASSKPGGGSPLHF	TGTGCCAGCAGCAAACCAGGGGGAGGCTCACCCCTCCACTTT
once	TRBJ1-2	NA	TRBV14	CASSQDPGTVYGYTF	TGTGCCAGCAGCCAAGATCCAGGGACTGTCTATGGCTACACCTTC
NA	TRBJ1-2	NA	TRBV12-3/TRBV12-4	CASSFKGIYGYTF	TGTGCCAGCAGTTTCAAGGGGATCTATGGCTACACCTTC
NA	TRBJ1-5	TRBD1	TRBV28	CASSRTGDLYSNQPQHF	TGTGCCAGCAGTCGGACAGGGGACCTCTATAGCAATCAGCCCCAGCATTTT
NA	TRBJ2-1	TRBD1	TRBV5-1	CASSQWTGGENEQFF	TGCGCCAGCAGCCAATGGACAGGGGGGGAGAATGAGCAGTTCTTC
few	TRBJ2-2	NA	TRBV9	CASSVGVDKSGELFF	TGTGCCAGCAGCGTAGGAGTGGACAAATCCGGGGAGCTGTTTTTT